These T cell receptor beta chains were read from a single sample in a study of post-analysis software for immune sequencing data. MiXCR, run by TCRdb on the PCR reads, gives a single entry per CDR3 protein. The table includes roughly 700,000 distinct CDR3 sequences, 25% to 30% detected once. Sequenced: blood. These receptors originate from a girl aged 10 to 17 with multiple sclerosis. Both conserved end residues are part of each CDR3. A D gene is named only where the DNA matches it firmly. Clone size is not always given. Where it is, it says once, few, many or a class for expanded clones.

cdr3_nt: TGTGCCAGCACCCCGAGGGGGGGCAACTTACATGAGCAGTTCTTC
cdr3_aa: CASTPRGGNLHEQFF
j_call: TRBJ2-1
clone_size: many
d_call: .
v_call: TRBV7-2

cdr3_nt: TGTGCCAGCAGCTTACTGGACGTAGTCTTCGGAGCTTTCTTT
cdr3_aa: CASSLLDVVFGAFF
j_call: TRBJ1-1
clone_size: few
d_call: .
v_call: TRBV11-2

cdr3_nt: TGTGCCAGCAGCCTCCTACAGGGGGCTAGTGCGGGGGCGACCCAGTTCTTC
cdr3_aa: CASSLLQGASAGATQFF
j_call: TRBJ2-1
clone_size: .
d_call: TRBD1
v_call: TRBV7-6

cdr3_nt: TGCAGTGCTCCCGGGGTCTCCTACGAGCAGTACTTC
cdr3_aa: CSAPGVSYEQYF
j_call: TRBJ2-7
clone_size: .
d_call: .
v_call: TRBV20-1

cdr3_nt: TGCAGTGCTCCGGTCCAGGCTGACTATGGCTACACCTTC
cdr3_aa: CSAPVQADYGYTF
j_call: TRBJ1-2
clone_size: .
d_call: .
v_call: TRBV20-1

cdr3_nt: TGCAGCCTGCGGGGGGTGGTAAGATCCTACGAGCAGTACTTC
cdr3_aa: CSLRGVVRSYEQYF
j_call: TRBJ2-7
clone_size: .
d_call: TRBD2
v_call: TRBV20-1

cdr3_nt: TGTGCCAGCAGCTCGACTAGCGGGCCCTACGAGCAGTACTTC
cdr3_aa: CASSSTSGPYEQYF
j_call: TRBJ2-7
clone_size: few
d_call: TRBD2
v_call: TRBV12-3/TRBV12-4

cdr3_nt: TGTGCCAGCAGTTACTCGTTGGAGGAGCAAGAGACCCAGTACTTC
cdr3_aa: CASSYSLEEQETQYF
j_call: TRBJ2-5
clone_size: few
d_call: .
v_call: TRBV6-5

cdr3_nt: TGTGCCATCAGAAGAGGGCTAGCGGCCGACAATGAGCAGTACTTC
cdr3_aa: CAIRRGLAADNEQYF
j_call: TRBJ2-7
clone_size: .
d_call: TRBD2
v_call: TRBV10-3

cdr3_nt: TGTGCCAGCAGTTTTTCACCGGGGGCCGGGGGCTACACCTTC
cdr3_aa: CASSFSPGAGGYTF
j_call: TRBJ1-2
clone_size: .
d_call: .
v_call: TRBV12-3/TRBV12-4

cdr3_nt: TGCAGTGCCCCCGGGACTAGCGGGAGGACACTACCCTACGAGCAGTACTTC
cdr3_aa: CSAPGTSGRTLPYEQYF
j_call: TRBJ2-7
clone_size: many
d_call: TRBD2
v_call: TRBV20-1

cdr3_nt: TGTGCCAGCAGCCGGACTAGCGGGAGCCACGAGCAGTACTTC
cdr3_aa: CASSRTSGSHEQYF
j_call: TRBJ2-7
clone_size: .
d_call: TRBD2
v_call: TRBV7-9

cdr3_nt: TGTGCCAGCAGCCTACTAGCGGGAGAACTGAAGACCCAGTACTTC
cdr3_aa: CASSLLAGELKTQYF
j_call: TRBJ2-5
clone_size: .
d_call: TRBD2
v_call: TRBV7-2

cdr3_nt: TGCAGTGCTCACGGTGGAGCTAACTATGGCTACACCTTC
cdr3_aa: CSAHGGANYGYTF
j_call: TRBJ1-2
clone_size: .
d_call: .
v_call: TRBV20-1

cdr3_nt: TGTGCCAGCAGTTCTCCGGTAGCCACCAATCAGCCCCAGCATTTT
cdr3_aa: CASSSPVATNQPQHF
j_call: TRBJ1-5
clone_size: few
d_call: .
v_call: TRBV28

cdr3_nt: TGTGCCAGCAGCCACCGCAGGGATCGTGACTACACCTTC
cdr3_aa: CASSHRRDRDYTF
j_call: TRBJ1-2
clone_size: few
d_call: .
v_call: TRBV7-8

cdr3_nt: TGTGCCAGCAGCTCACGAGGACAGGTCGCGAACGTCCTGACTTTC
cdr3_aa: CASSSRGQVANVLTF
j_call: TRBJ2-6
clone_size: .
d_call: TRBD1
v_call: TRBV7-9

cdr3_nt: TGCGCCAGCAGCCAAGAGCTGTGGGTTCGGAATGAGCAGTTCTTC
cdr3_aa: CASSQELWVRNEQFF
j_call: TRBJ2-1
clone_size: few
d_call: .
v_call: TRBV4-1

cdr3_nt: TGTGCCAGCAGTCCGGACGGAAGCCTTGGCTACACCTTC
cdr3_aa: CASSPDGSLGYTF
j_call: TRBJ1-2
clone_size: .
d_call: .
v_call: TRBV12-3/TRBV12-4

cdr3_nt: TGCGCCAGCAGCCCCGGGGACAGTTCCTACAATGAGCAGTTCTTC
cdr3_aa: CASSPGDSSYNEQFF
j_call: TRBJ2-1
clone_size: .
d_call: TRBD1
v_call: TRBV5-1

cdr3_nt: TGTGCCAGCAGCGCTGGACAGGGGGCGTGGGGCTACACCTTC
cdr3_aa: CASSAGQGAWGYTF
j_call: TRBJ1-2
clone_size: few
d_call: TRBD1
v_call: TRBV7-2

cdr3_nt: TGTGCCAGCTCACCGTTGCAGGGGACTGGGGCCAACGTCCTGACTTTC
cdr3_aa: CASSPLQGTGANVLTF
j_call: TRBJ2-6
clone_size: .
d_call: .
v_call: TRBV18

cdr3_nt: TGTGCCAGCAGTGAGGGGACTAGTCGGGATGAGCAGTTCTTC
cdr3_aa: CASSEGTSRDEQFF
j_call: TRBJ2-1
clone_size: .
d_call: TRBD2
v_call: TRBV6-1

cdr3_nt: TGTGCCAGCAGCTGGGAGGGGGGCCTGATGCAGTTCTTC
cdr3_aa: CASSWEGGLMQFF
j_call: TRBJ2-1
clone_size: few
d_call: .
v_call: TRBV6-5

cdr3_nt: TGTGCCAGCAGCCCTGCGGCACTTGGCGGGAGGGTGTATGAGCAGTTCTTC
cdr3_aa: CASSPAALGGRVYEQFF
j_call: TRBJ2-1
clone_size: .
d_call: TRBD2
v_call: TRBV5-6

cdr3_nt: TGTGCCAGCAGCCAGTCCGACAGGGTCCCTGAGACCCAGTACTTC
cdr3_aa: CASSQSDRVPETQYF
j_call: TRBJ2-5
clone_size: .
d_call: TRBD1
v_call: TRBV14

cdr3_nt: TGTGCCACCCATTCCGAGGCCAAAAACATTCAGTACTTC
cdr3_aa: CATHSEAKNIQYF
j_call: TRBJ2-4
clone_size: .
d_call: .
v_call: TRBV10-3

cdr3_nt: TGTGCCAGCAGCTCCGGTCTATCACCGGATACGCAGTATTTT
cdr3_aa: CASSSGLSPDTQYF
j_call: TRBJ2-3
clone_size: .
d_call: .
v_call: TRBV7-2

cdr3_nt: TGTGCCAGCAGCCAGACAGGGAAGAATGGCTACACCTTC
cdr3_aa: CASSQTGKNGYTF
j_call: TRBJ1-2
clone_size: .
d_call: TRBD1
v_call: TRBV3-1

cdr3_nt: TGCAGTGCTAGAGTTGGCCAGATCAATCAGCCCCAGCATTTT
cdr3_aa: CSARVGQINQPQHF
j_call: TRBJ1-5
clone_size: .
d_call: .
v_call: TRBV20-1

cdr3_nt: TGCAGCGTTGTCGGGTACGCGGGGAGGCAGAGTTACAATGAGCAGTTCTTC
cdr3_aa: CSVVGYAGRQSYNEQFF
j_call: TRBJ2-1
clone_size: .
d_call: .
v_call: TRBV29-1

cdr3_nt: TGCAGTGCTAGAGTTAGACTAGTAGCCGGGGAGCTGTTTTTT
cdr3_aa: CSARVRLVAGELFF
j_call: TRBJ2-2
clone_size: once
d_call: .
v_call: TRBV20-1

cdr3_nt: TGTGCCAGCTCACCACTCAGGGATCAGCCCCAGCATTTT
cdr3_aa: CASSPLRDQPQHF
j_call: TRBJ1-5
clone_size: few
d_call: .
v_call: TRBV18